The present T cell receptor (beta chain) was sequenced within a study of identical twins. At least ten counts were recorded for this clonotype. Its antigen is not identified. The germline V and J ends were trimmed by 0 bases and 4 bases, with 7 bases remaining between them. The CDR3 consists of 14 residues. Germline V lookup: CDR1 SEHNR, CDR2 FQNEAQ (reference sequence). Study-wide points: Invariant populations such as MAIT and iNKT cells could partly muddle zero-insertion analyses. With abundant cord blood beta clonotypes, insertions were fewer; memory repertoires showed no such pattern.

TCRdb processed the 5' RACE reads anew with MiXCR; each CDR3 protein has one entry. The sample lists 200,000 or so distinct CDR3 sequences; about 7.5% were seen once. This same sample was also part of a study on yellow fever vaccine responses in identical twins.

The source of this sequence is a young woman in good health. Specimen: memory (CD45RO+) T cells sorted from blood. The V call is TRBV7-9, the J call TRBJ1-5; D is uncertain. Written as DNA, the CDR3 is TGTGCCAGCAGCTTAGCCTCGGGGAATCAGCCCCAGCATTTT. It yields the protein CASSLASGNQPQHF. Variable domain in full (rest from reference TRBV7-9 and TRBJ1-5): DTGVSQNPRHKITKRGQNVTFRCDPISEHNRLYWYRQTLGQGPEFLTYFQNEAQLEKSRLLSDRFSAERPKGSFSTLEIQRTEQGDSAMYLCASSLASGNQPQHFGDGTRLSIL.